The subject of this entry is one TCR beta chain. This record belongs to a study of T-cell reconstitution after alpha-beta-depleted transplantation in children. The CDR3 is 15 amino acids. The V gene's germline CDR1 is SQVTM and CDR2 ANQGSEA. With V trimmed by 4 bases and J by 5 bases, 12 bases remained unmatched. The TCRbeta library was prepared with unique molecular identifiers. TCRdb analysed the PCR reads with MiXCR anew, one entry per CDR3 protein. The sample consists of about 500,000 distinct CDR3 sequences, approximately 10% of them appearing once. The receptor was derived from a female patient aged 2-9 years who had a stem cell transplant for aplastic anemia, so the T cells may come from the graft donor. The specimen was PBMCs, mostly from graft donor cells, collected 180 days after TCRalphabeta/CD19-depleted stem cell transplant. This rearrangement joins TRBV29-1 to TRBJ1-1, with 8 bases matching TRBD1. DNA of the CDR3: TGCAGCGTTGGGAGGTCAGGGGGCGTGGGAACTGAAGCTTTCTTT. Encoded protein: CSVGRSGGVGTEAFF.